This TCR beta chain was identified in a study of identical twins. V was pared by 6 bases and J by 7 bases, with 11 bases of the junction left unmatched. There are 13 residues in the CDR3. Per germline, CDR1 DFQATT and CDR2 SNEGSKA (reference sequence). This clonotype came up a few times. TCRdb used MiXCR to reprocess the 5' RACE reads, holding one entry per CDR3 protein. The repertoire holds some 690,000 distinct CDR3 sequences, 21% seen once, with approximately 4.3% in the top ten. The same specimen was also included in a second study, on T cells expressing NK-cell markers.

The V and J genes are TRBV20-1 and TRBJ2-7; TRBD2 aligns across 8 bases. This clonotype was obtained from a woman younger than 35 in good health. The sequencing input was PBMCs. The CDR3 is CSATSGGPKEQYF. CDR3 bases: TGCAGTGCCACCTCGGGGGGGCCGAAAGAGCAGTACTTC.